Each of the 8 T cell receptor beta chains below was sequenced from the same sample in a study of regulatory T cells in long-lasting Graves disease. Arm-PCR with iRepertoire HTBI primers amplified the CDR3 regions for these TCR beta libraries. MiXCR was run by TCRdb on the multiplex PCR reads, yielding one entry per CDR3 protein. The sample gives hundreds of thousands of distinct CDR3 sequences, about 20% of which show up once; less than 9% is in the top ten. Described time point: persistent/refractory GD, antithyroid drugs over 5 years with positive TRAb. Extracted RNA from PBMCs served as the source of the TCR library. Sequencing was performed on peripheral blood mononuclear cells (PBMCs), taken when the disease was refractory, from a patient treated with antithyroid drugs. Receptors originate from a female donor with Graves disease.

This clonotype appeared many times. The gene calls are TRBV12-3 or TRBV12-4 and TRBJ2-7; 7 positions agree with TRBD1. The V gene end was trimmed by 6 bases and the J gene end by 2 bases; junction bases not matched to a gene: 7. CDR3 length equals 14 residues. CDR3 loop: CASSPRGQPYEQYF. In nucleotides, the CDR3 is TGTGCCAGCAGCCCAAGGGGACAGCCCTACGAGCAGTACTTC.

The table lists this clonotype with a few counts. This chain connects TRBV5-1 to TRBJ1-3; D gene ambiguous. The V end lost 4 bases, the J end lost 0 bases, and 11 bases lay between the germline ends. The germline V gene has CDR1 SGHRS and CDR2 YFSETQ. The CDR3 has 15 residues. CDR3 sequence reads: CASSPPMDSGNTIYF. As DNA, the CDR3 is TGCGCCAGCAGCCCCCCGATGGACTCTGGAAACACCATATATTTT.

The gene calls are TRBV6-2 or TRBV6-3 and TRBJ1-1; D gene uncertain. With 6 bases removed from V and 5 bases from J, the gap between germline ends came to 13 bases. Germline loops: CDR1 MNHEY, CDR2 SVGEGT. This CDR3 spans 13 amino acids. The CDR3 is CASSLSLVTEAFF. In DNA form, the CDR3 reads TGTGCCAGCAGCCTCAGCTTGGTAACTGAAGCTTTCTTT.

Details on this clonotype: A read error may explain this, as a much larger clone is one base away. The CDR3 reads CANSETYEQYF. The CDR3 DNA follows: TGTGCCAACAGTGAGACCTACGAGCAGTACTTC. This chain connects TRBV6-1 to TRBJ2-7; no reliable D call. The CDR3 length is 11 residues. The germline CDR1 and CDR2 sequences are MNHNS and SASEGT.

This clonotype was seen a few times. The V gene is TRBV3-1, the J gene TRBJ1-2, with D tentatively TRBD1 (5 bases). This CDR3 spans 16 amino acids. CDR1 and CDR2 (germline): LGHDT, YNNKEL (reference sequence). The ends were cut back, 4 bases at V and 6 bases at J, with 21 bases in the middle. In nucleotides, the CDR3 is TGTGCCAGCAGCCGAATCCCCCGAGCAGGGAGGCATGGCTACACCTTC. It yields the protein CASSRIPRAGRHGYTF.

This clonotype was counted many times. This chain links TRBV28 with TRBJ2-7; 7 positions agree with TRBD1. Germline trimming cut 7 bases from V and 3 bases from J; bases unmatched to any gene: 12. Germline CDR1 is MDHEN and CDR2 is SYDVKM. This CDR3 has 15 residues. In nucleotides, the CDR3 is TGTGCCAGCAAGCCTACTTGGGGGACAGTCTACGAGCAGTACTTC. This codes for CASKPTWGTVYEQYF.

This clonotype was counted a few times. The chain is built from TRBV27 and TRBJ2-5; the D is unclear. The V gene's germline CDR1 is MNHEY and CDR2 SMNVEV (reference sequence). The CDR3 covers 13 residues. With 7 bases removed from V and 0 bases from J, the gap between germline ends came to 9 bases. The CDR3: CASTLVYQETQYF. In DNA form, the CDR3 reads TGTGCCAGCACCCTCGTCTACCAAGAGACCCAGTACTTC.

The gene calls are TRBV29-1 and TRBJ2-7, with 7 bases that match TRBD2. Germline CDR1 SQVTM, CDR2 ANQGSEA. The trim removed 5 bases at V and 0 bases at J, leaving 4 bases unmatched. The CDR3 loop spans 13 amino acids. The CDR3 reads CSVRGVSSYEQYF. For the CDR3, the DNA is TGCAGCGTTCGGGGGGTAAGCTCCTACGAGCAGTACTTC.